The TCR beta chain under discussion was sequenced for a study of control samples from healthy donors and cancer patients. This clone was found once. Here immunoSEQ multiplex PCR was the method, and the copy in TCRdb shows in-frame clones only, minus some. The sample records tens of thousands of clones, around 85% being singletons. Germline V gene data show CDR1 as LNHDA and CDR2 as SQIVND (reference sequence). V lost 5 bases to trimming and J lost 3 bases, with 17 bases between them. This CDR3 is 16 amino acids long. The chain is built from TRBV19 and TRBJ2-1; the D is unclear. Sequencing was carried out using PBMCs. The sequence was collected from a man in his 70s with lung cancer. CDR3: CASSPIYPFDYNEQFF. The CDR3 DNA is TGTGCCAGTAGTCCAATATATCCCTTCGACTACAATGAGCAGTTCTTC.